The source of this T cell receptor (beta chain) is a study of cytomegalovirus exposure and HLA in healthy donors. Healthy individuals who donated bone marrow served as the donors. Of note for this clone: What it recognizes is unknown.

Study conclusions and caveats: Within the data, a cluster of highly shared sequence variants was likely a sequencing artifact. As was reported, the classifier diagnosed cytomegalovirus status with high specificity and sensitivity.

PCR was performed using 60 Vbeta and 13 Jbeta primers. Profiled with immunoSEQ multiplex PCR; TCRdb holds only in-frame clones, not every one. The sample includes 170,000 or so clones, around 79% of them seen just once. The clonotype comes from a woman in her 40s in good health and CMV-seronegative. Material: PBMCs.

This CDR3 is CASSAGSFSYNSPLHF. The CDR3 DNA is TGTGCCAGCTCTGCGGGCAGTTTCTCCTATAATTCACCCCTCCACTTT. This chain joins TRBV28 and TRBJ1-6; D unresolved. The V end lost 8 bases, the J end lost 0 bases, and 14 bases lay between the germline ends. CDR3 length: 16 amino acids. Germline V gene lookup returns CDR1 MDHEN and CDR2 SYDVKM.